The clone carrying this T cell receptor beta chain has only a few counts. The antigen is not known. Libraries were prepared by immunoSEQ multiplex PCR; TCRdb keeps only in-frame clonotypes and omits some of them. The profile shows 330,000 or so clones, roughly 71% of them singletons. This entry belongs to a study of cytotoxic CD8 clonotypes in ibrutinib-treated CLL. Study-wide results and caveats: Measured clonality at baseline was greater than in age-matched healthy donors and tracked with circulating CD8+ T-cell counts. At ibrutinib response, clonality increased, and at progression it declined back toward baseline. In sustained-remission versus progressing patients, sampling times differed.

This CDR3 has 14 amino acids. Trimming left V 6 bases short and J 5 bases short, with 14 bases between. Germline V CDR1 and CDR2: MNHEY, SMNVEV (reference sequence). Library input was around 2 micrograms of DNA from cryopreserved PBMCs. Sequenced here: PBMCs, sampled after 36 months of ibrutinib treatment. This receptor was identified in a human donor with chronic lymphocytic leukemia. This chain links TRBV27 with TRBJ2-1; TRBD2 is a possible D gene (6 bases). CDR3 residues: CASRKEGLHNEQFF. CDR3 DNA: TGTGCCAGCAGGAAGGAGGGGCTACACAATGAGCAGTTCTTC.